The clone carrying this T cell receptor (beta chain) was counted ten times or more. What it recognizes is unknown. TCRdb reprocessed the reads via MiXCR and lists one record per CDR3 protein. The sample records 300,000 or so distinct CDR3 sequences, about 9.1% being singletons. The V gene's germline CDR1 is SGHNT and CDR2 YENEEA. There are 16 residues in the CDR3. The ends lost 5 bases at V and 4 bases at J; junction bases unmatched: 8. These data come from a study of T cell repertoires in cytomegalovirus infection. Study summary: Indications came from public TCR beta signatures; they pointed to CMV infection and to a matching HLA type. Study conclusions and caveats: HLA-C-restricted CMV-specific TCR beta clonotypes were dominant in the ex vivo response. Totalled public TCR beta family frequency picked out people who carried CMV plus the relevant HLA.

The receptor's source is a human donor in good health (CMV status not recorded). Some clones in this sample may be carry-over from other donors' samples. Specimen: PBMCs. V and J are TRBV11-3 and TRBJ2-2; TRBD2 agrees at 9 bases. DNA of the CDR3: TGTGCCAGCAGCCCACAAGGGGGACTAGCCACCGGGGAGCTGTTTTTT. Protein sequence: CASSPQGGLATGELFF.